This T cell receptor beta chain originates from a study of blood T cell repertoires in COVID-19. For the study at large: Sites across the United States, Italy and Spain contributed samples from acute and convalescent COVID-19.

Clones were sequenced by immunoSEQ multiplex PCR, and TCRdb holds only the in-frame ones, with some missing. The data hold over 25,000 clones, with 87% observed a single time. There are 15 residues in the CDR3. In germline, CDR1 is SGHTA, CDR2 FQGNSA. V gave up 8 bases and J gave up 4 bases; unmatched junction bases: 8. This rearrangement joins TRBV7-2 to TRBJ2-3, with TRBD2 identical over 11 bases. The sample comprised peripheral blood. The sequence derives from a human donor in a cohort sampled during active COVID-19. The donor label of this sample is uncertain. In DNA form, the CDR3 reads TGTGCCAGCGGATTAGCGGGGGGGGGCGCAGATACGCAGTATTTT. Translated, it gives CASGLAGGGADTQYF.